This T cell receptor beta chain was found in a study of identical twins. TCRdb redid the calling of the 5' RACE reads with MiXCR, one entry per CDR3 protein. The table has 250,000 to 300,000 distinct CDR3 sequences, approximately 8.3% seen once. A word on this clonotype: Its antigen is unknown. An end of the junction differs from the germline gene, which may be a read error.

The CDR3 totals 13 residues. From germline, CDR1 is MNHEY and CDR2 SVGEGT. Findings of the study overall: The models gave estimates that fell short of the out-of-frame TCR alpha sharing seen in monozygotic twins. Low generation probability was overrepresented in out-of-frame alpha sequences shared by twins. Fewer insertions marked abundant cord blood beta clonotypes; young adult naive trended weakly, memory not at all.

In addition, the sample was reused for a study of yellow fever vaccine responses in identical twins.

The receptor was derived from a woman aged 18-35 years in good health. The chain has TRBV6-2 or TRBV6-3 and TRBJ2-7, with 7 positions matching TRBD2. Input material: CD8+ T cells sorted from blood. For the CDR3, the DNA is TGTGCCAGCAGTGGCCGGGGGGTCTACGAGCACTACTTC. Amino acids: CASSGRGVYEHYF.